This record looks at one TCR beta chain sequence and its context. Which antigen it targets is not known. No much larger clone exists at a distance of one base, and base qualities are not known. The record originates from a study of OX40 agonist ivuxolimab in advanced cancers. Regarding the complete study: The costimulatory receptor OX40 (CD134) was targeted by ivuxolimab, a fully human IgG2 agonistic monoclonal antibody. Intravenous ivuxolimab was administered to patients every 2 weeks at six dose levels: 0.01, 0.1, 0.3, 1.5, 3 and 10 mg/kg. Of the 52 patients in dose escalation, around 19 had hepatocellular carcinoma, roughly 15 had melanoma, 9 had renal cell carcinoma and 9 had head and neck cancer. A male proportion of about 79% and a mean age of approximately 58 years, ranging from roughly 23 to 90, were recorded for the dose-escalation cohort. Prior anti-PD-1, anti-PD-L1 or anti-CTLA-4 therapy was permitted, and approximately 39% of dose-escalation patients had received checkpoint inhibitors. Three dose-escalation patients achieved partial responses, one with hepatocellular carcinoma and two with cutaneous melanoma. Peripheral TCRbeta sequencing aimed to test whether ivuxolimab altered TCR sequence diversity and caused clonal T-cell expansion. The paper describes the monotherapy dose-escalation part (N of about 55 patients) of the phase I trial of ivuxolimab.

Overall study results and their limits: Low levels of normalized T-cell clonal expansion were also seen in some patients who did not respond. Partial responders in the 0.1-3.0 mg/kg groups had among the lowest normalized peripheral clonal expansion, especially among CD8+ T cells. Clonal expansion of both CD4+ and CD8+ blood T cells was observed from baseline to week 6 at doses 0.1 to 3.0 mg/kg. Which antigens the clonally expanded peripheral T cells were specific for was not determined. After ivuxolimab, expanded clones were on average more numerous among CD8+ T cells than among CD4+ T cells.

Genomic DNA was isolated from the sorted cells so that the TCRbeta CDR3 region could be sequenced. The immunoSEQ Assay was used to sequence the TCRbeta CDR3 regions. The immuneACCESS repertoire file appears here via TCRdb, limited to in-frame rearrangements. These files lack a portion of the clones; in checked studies, under half of the deficit traces to unresolved V genes, and the cause of the others is not known. The sample includes around 99,000 clones, with under 95% observed a single time. The top ten clones comprise 0.95% to 1.5% of the sample. The trial excluded patients who had a history of autoimmune disease or were on systemic immunosuppression. In every dose cohort, peripheral blood was drawn for TCR sequencing at baseline, cycle 4 day 1, and cycle 7 day 1. Samples were obtained from an open-label, multicenter, first-in-human phase I dose-escalation trial of ivuxolimab. The trial enrolled adults with locally advanced or metastatic head and neck squamous cell, hepatocellular, melanoma or renal cell carcinoma. Before TCR sequencing, CD4+ and CD8+ T cells were separately sorted from peripheral blood.

Between the V and J ends, shortened by 4 bases and 4 bases respectively, the junction contains 17 bases. The germline V gene (reference sequence) sets CDR1 to SGHNT and CDR2 to YYREEE. The CDR3 covers 16 residues, taking in both the cysteine and the phenylalanine. Just the 48-base CDR3 DNA is kept, in frame starting at base 1. This sequence uses TRBV5-4 and TRBJ1-4, with a tentative D gene TRBD1 over 5 matching bases. Specimen: CD4+ or CD8+ T cells sorted from blood, collected in a trial of the OX40 agonist ivuxolimab. The receptor was derived from an adult with an advanced solid tumor such as melanoma, head and neck, liver or kidney cancer. The bases read TGTGCCAGCAGCCCAAGCGGGGGGATTGGTAATGAAAAACTGTTTTTT. The resulting protein is CASSPSGGIGNEKLFF.